This T cell receptor (beta chain) was captured by sequencing in a study of T cells after posttransplantation cyclophosphamide. Profiling relied on immunoSEQ multiplex PCR, and the TCRdb table lists in-frame clones only, not all of them. The sample includes some 17,000 clones, around 73% of them seen just once. Study results and caveats: Recipient CMV seropositivity and CMV reactivation strongly tracked TRB clonality. Later blood repertoires were often dominated by clones from the donor CD8+ memory compartment.

There are 12 residues in the CDR3. The germline gives CDR1 SGHVS, CDR2 FQNEAQ. Trimming removed 1 base at V and 6 bases at J, with 7 bases between. As to this clone: Its matching antigen is unknown.

A marrow graft followed busulfan-fludarabine conditioning, with cyclophosphamide on days +3 and +4. This specimen was CD8+ T cells sorted from PBMCs, taken around 2,000 days after a stem cell transplant with posttransplant cyclophosphamide. The sequence was obtained from a female patient aged 40 to 55 who received an allogeneic stem cell transplant from a related donor, was CMV-positive, and had no GVHD. These T cells may partly come from the graft donor. V usage is TRBV7-8 and J usage is TRBJ2-7; D is ambiguous. The CDR3: CASSLGPPEQYF. As DNA, the CDR3 is TGTGCCAGCAGCTTAGGGCCCCCCGAGCAGTACTTC.